The rows below give T cell receptor beta chains drawn from one sample of a study of T-cell memory formation after mild COVID-19. TCRdb reprocessed the 5' RACE reads with MiXCR, giving one entry per CDR3 protein. Found here are approximately 410,000 distinct CDR3 sequences, about 25% of them singletons; the top ten hold 10% to 15%. The sequencing input was PBMCs or a T cell subset sorted from them (not recorded which). These receptors all come from an adult woman who had mild COVID-19 (a few samples of this study predate the infection). Cell type and time point are not known. CDR3s leave out the opening cysteine and the closing phenylalanine or tryptophan. For some rows the clone size is stated as once, few or many, or as a class when expanded; others skip it.

j_gene: TRBJ2-1; v_gene: TRBV27; abundance: .; CDR3aa: ASSPVSGNSYNEQF
j_gene: TRBJ2-1; v_gene: TRBV3-1; abundance: few; CDR3aa: ASSPGRGGEQF
j_gene: TRBJ1-2; v_gene: TRBV20-1; abundance: once; CDR3aa: SAQPGTVMYGYGYT
j_gene: TRBJ2-4; v_gene: TRBV4-2; abundance: few; CDR3aa: ASSQDWARGLAVRDIQY
j_gene: TRBJ1-5; v_gene: TRBV20-1; abundance: .; CDR3aa: SATPGRVSNQPQH
j_gene: TRBJ2-1; v_gene: TRBV6-5; abundance: .; CDR3aa: ASMSGGSYNEQF
j_gene: TRBJ2-3; v_gene: TRBV4-2; abundance: .; CDR3aa: ASSQDLRPSTDTQY
j_gene: TRBJ2-7; v_gene: TRBV27; abundance: .; CDR3aa: ASSLWDRDYEQY
j_gene: TRBJ2-1; v_gene: TRBV4-1; abundance: few; CDR3aa: ASSQDPRGAYNEQF
j_gene: TRBJ2-1; v_gene: TRBV4-1; abundance: few; CDR3aa: ASSQPGRNPYNEQF
j_gene: TRBJ2-1; v_gene: TRBV7-3; abundance: few; CDR3aa: ASSSRMGSNEQF
j_gene: TRBJ2-1; v_gene: TRBV7-9; abundance: few; CDR3aa: ASSLEANEQF
j_gene: TRBJ2-2; v_gene: TRBV5-1; abundance: .; CDR3aa: ASSPLEAGVAGELF
j_gene: TRBJ2-1; v_gene: TRBV5-1; abundance: many; CDR3aa: ASSPDSYNEQF
j_gene: TRBJ2-3; v_gene: TRBV25-1; abundance: .; CDR3aa: ASSESQLQELTQY
j_gene: TRBJ2-2; v_gene: TRBV11-1; abundance: few; CDR3aa: ASSKSGAANTGELF
j_gene: TRBJ1-1; v_gene: TRBV19; abundance: .; CDR3aa: ASSLGRHTEAF
j_gene: TRBJ2-2; v_gene: TRBV2; abundance: few; CDR3aa: ASSPTSSGTGELF
j_gene: TRBJ1-1; v_gene: TRBV7-6; abundance: few; CDR3aa: ASSLAQGGPDTEAF
j_gene: TRBJ2-7; v_gene: TRBV7-6; abundance: .; CDR3aa: ASSSYPPPSGEQY
j_gene: TRBJ2-7; v_gene: TRBV7-6; abundance: .; CDR3aa: ASSLGALSSYEQY
j_gene: TRBJ2-3; v_gene: TRBV5-1; abundance: .; CDR3aa: ASSFGSGGFTDTQY
j_gene: TRBJ2-1; v_gene: TRBV12-3/TRBV12-4; abundance: few; CDR3aa: ASSSYGQGVSYNEQF
j_gene: TRBJ1-1; v_gene: TRBV7-8; abundance: .; CDR3aa: ASSLEYTGRFNTEAF
j_gene: TRBJ2-5; v_gene: TRBV9; abundance: .; CDR3aa: ASSPLLAGGPETQY
j_gene: TRBJ2-7; v_gene: TRBV11-3; abundance: .; CDR3aa: ASSYWTSGSRGEQY
j_gene: TRBJ1-2; v_gene: TRBV29-1; abundance: few; CDR3aa: SVEDGQRGMHT
j_gene: TRBJ1-2; v_gene: TRBV6-5; abundance: .; CDR3aa: ASSPDSPHNGYT
j_gene: TRBJ2-5; v_gene: TRBV29-1; abundance: .; CDR3aa: SVGVASGTTWGGAQY
j_gene: TRBJ2-2; v_gene: TRBV5-1; abundance: few; CDR3aa: ASSLTGGVPGGELF
j_gene: TRBJ2-5; v_gene: TRBV18; abundance: .; CDR3aa: ASSARDSLTQETQY
j_gene: TRBJ2-7; v_gene: TRBV20-1; abundance: few; CDR3aa: SQPAGNRNEQY
j_gene: TRBJ1-2; v_gene: TRBV5-4; abundance: few; CDR3aa: ASSLALSPGGGYT
j_gene: TRBJ2-2; v_gene: TRBV7-8; abundance: few; CDR3aa: ASSLRGKNTGELF
j_gene: TRBJ1-1; v_gene: TRBV7-6; abundance: .; CDR3aa: ASSPMGGYGTEAF
j_gene: TRBJ1-1; v_gene: TRBV5-1; abundance: .; CDR3aa: ASSLPEDRPNTEAF
j_gene: TRBJ1-5; v_gene: TRBV15; abundance: .; CDR3aa: ATSRDPGPQPQH
j_gene: TRBJ2-5; v_gene: TRBV7-6; abundance: many; CDR3aa: ASSFETGRGGETQY
j_gene: TRBJ1-5; v_gene: TRBV19; abundance: once; CDR3aa: ASSMRQHESYSNQPQH
j_gene: TRBJ1-6; v_gene: TRBV7-9; abundance: few; CDR3aa: ASSLLPPHLGDSPLH
j_gene: TRBJ2-5; v_gene: TRBV5-1; abundance: many; CDR3aa: ASSLTSVFQETQY
j_gene: TRBJ2-3; v_gene: TRBV5-1; abundance: .; CDR3aa: ASSTFGASGEPDTQY
j_gene: TRBJ2-4; v_gene: TRBV5-6; abundance: few; CDR3aa: ASSRGGSLGPDIQY
j_gene: TRBJ2-2; v_gene: TRBV14; abundance: .; CDR3aa: ASSQGGGLRTGELF
j_gene: TRBJ2-2; v_gene: TRBV7-9; abundance: few; CDR3aa: ASSSRTSSSGELF
j_gene: TRBJ2-1; v_gene: TRBV14; abundance: many; CDR3aa: ASSRQRGTSGLYNEQF
j_gene: TRBJ2-3; v_gene: TRBV5-1; abundance: .; CDR3aa: ASSLGGLAATDTQY
j_gene: TRBJ1-2; v_gene: TRBV5-4; abundance: .; CDR3aa: ASSKDRVANYGYT
j_gene: TRBJ2-7; v_gene: TRBV11-2; abundance: few; CDR3aa: ASSLGQPSVNEQY
j_gene: TRBJ2-1; v_gene: TRBV30; abundance: .; CDR3aa: AWSVRRGGEQF
j_gene: TRBJ1-2; v_gene: TRBV5-1; abundance: few; CDR3aa: ASSPLAGGGYT
j_gene: TRBJ2-2; v_gene: TRBV12-3/TRBV12-4; abundance: .; CDR3aa: ASSGGLAGNTGELF
j_gene: TRBJ2-1; v_gene: TRBV7-9; abundance: many; CDR3aa: ASSPPGNEQF
j_gene: TRBJ2-3; v_gene: TRBV12-3/TRBV12-4; abundance: .; CDR3aa: ASSLRASTDTQY
j_gene: TRBJ1-1; v_gene: TRBV15; abundance: .; CDR3aa: ATSSPQGHTEAF